This entry describes one T cell receptor (beta chain). Repertoires were generated with immunoSEQ multiplex PCR, while TCRdb's copy carries only in-frame clones and drops some. The table includes approximately 100,000 clones, roughly 84% detected once. The data originate from a study of blood T cell repertoires in COVID-19. The source is an elderly woman with active or convalescent COVID-19. The sequenced sample consisted of peripheral blood.

In DNA form, the CDR3 reads TGCAGCGTTGGCCCGATTGGCAAAAATCCTGGCTACACCTTC. Protein product: CSVGPIGKNPGYTF. This chain links TRBV29-1 with TRBJ1-2, with D uncertain. This CDR3 has 14 amino acids. Deletions cut 4 bases from V and 7 bases from J, with 19 bases between. Germline V lookup: CDR1 SQVTM, CDR2 ANQGSEA.